One and the same sample provided the 24 T cell receptor beta chains below, sequenced in a study of cytomegalovirus exposure and HLA in healthy donors. PCR used 60 Vbeta primers and 13 Jbeta primers. The repertoire was sequenced with immunoSEQ multiplex PCR; TCRdb's copy has only in-frame clones and lacks some. This sample has some 140,000 clones, with over 65% found just once. The material sequenced was PBMCs. The source is a woman in her 40s in good health and CMV-seronegative.

The CDR3 sequence is CASSLQGEQYF. In nucleotides, the CDR3 is TGTGCCAGCAGTTTACAGGGTGAGCAGTACTTC. The chain uses TRBV27 and TRBJ2-7; D perhaps matches TRBD1 (5 bases). V was trimmed by 2 bases and J by 7 bases, leaving 6 bases between them. The CDR3 covers 11 residues. Germline V CDR1 and CDR2: MNHEY, SMNVEV (reference sequence).

The V gene is TRBV9, the J gene TRBJ1-2; no firm D call. The V end was cut by 6 bases, the J end by 4 bases, with 22 bases between. Per germline, CDR1 SGDLS and CDR2 YYNGEE. The CDR3 loop spans 16 amino acids. CDR3 bases: TGTGCCAGCATCGCGCCTGCGGTAGCGGCCTCCTATGGCTACACCTTC. Translation gives CASIAPAVAASYGYTF.

CDR3 protein: CASRTDRGYTF. DNA of the CDR3: TGTGCCAGTCGGACAGATCGCGGCTACACCTTC. The rearrangement joins TRBV6-6 to TRBJ1-2; tentatively, D is TRBD1 (6 bases). The V end was cut by 9 bases, the J end by 8 bases, with 13 bases between. The CDR3 loop spans 11 amino acids. The V gene's germline CDR1 is MNHNY and CDR2 SVGAGI (reference sequence).

The rearrangement uses TRBV10-2 and TRBJ1-5; TRBD1 aligns across 8 bases. CDR3 size: 15 residues. V was clipped by 8 bases and J by 6 bases; unmatched bases: 12. Germline V CDR1 and CDR2: WSHSY, SAAADI. For the CDR3, the DNA is TGCGCCAGCCAGACCTTAACAGGGGGGGGTCAGCCCCAGCATTTT. Protein product: CASQTLTGGGQPQHF.

This clone was observed a few times. This sequence joins TRBV6-4 and TRBJ1-4; no definite D call. Trimming pared 3 bases from V and 10 bases from J, leaving 15 bases between. From germline, CDR1 is MRHNA and CDR2 SNTAGT. CDR3 length equals 14 residues. CDR3 region: CASSELPATGKLFF. Written as DNA, the CDR3 is TGTGCCAGCAGTGAGTTACCCGCAACGGGAAAACTGTTTTTT.

The rearrangement uses TRBV5-1 and TRBJ1-1; D unclear. Per the germline V gene, CDR1 is SGHRS and CDR2 is YFSETQ. V dropped 0 bases and J dropped 0 bases, with 12 bases sitting between them. The CDR3 is made up of 16 amino acids. The CDR3 sequence: CASSLDDGALNTEAFF. As DNA, the CDR3 is TGCGCCAGCAGCTTGGATGACGGAGCGCTGAACACTGAAGCTTTCTTT.

In DNA form, the CDR3 reads TGTGCCAGCAGCCGCCTAGGGGACTGGAGCTATGGCTACACCTTC. This codes for CASSRLGDWSYGYTF. The rearrangement joins TRBV7-9 to TRBJ1-2; maybe TRBD1 (5 bases). The length of the CDR3 is 15 residues. CDR1 and CDR2 (germline): SEHNR, FQNEAQ (reference sequence). V lost 5 bases and J lost 4, with 17 bases in between.

The J gene is TRBJ1-4, the V gene TRBV9, with no clear D. The CDR3 covers 15 residues. V was clipped by 0 bases and J by 3 bases, with 9 bases between them. CDR1 SGDLS and CDR2 YYNGEE come from the germline V gene. The CDR3 sequence: CASSVADTANEKLFF. The CDR3 nucleotides read TGTGCCAGCAGCGTAGCTGATACAGCTAATGAAAAACTGTTTTTT.

The rearrangement uses TRBV2 and TRBJ2-3; TRBD2 agrees at 12 bases. Looked up from germline, CDR1 is SNHLY and CDR2 is FYNNEI. J gave up 6 bases and V 7 bases, and 11 bases lay outside the gene matches. The CDR3 runs to 16 residues. DNA of the CDR3: TGTGCCAGCACCCCGGCTAGCGGGGGGGCCGGGGATACGCAGTATTTT. Amino acid sequence: CASTPASGGAGDTQYF. Full variable domain (outside the CDR3, taken from reference TRBV2 and TRBJ2-3): EPEVTQTPSHQVTQMGQEVILRCVPISNHLYFYWYRQILGQKVEFLVSFYNNEISEKSEIFDDQFSVERPDGSNFTLKIRSTKLEDSAMYFCASTPASGGAGDTQYFGPGTRLTVL.

The V call is TRBV6-1, the J call TRBJ2-1, with 8 bases fitting TRBD1. J lost 5 bases, V lost 4 bases, and 4 bases had no gene match. Looked up from germline, CDR1 is MNHNS and CDR2 is SASEGT. The CDR3 contains 14 residues. CDR3 DNA: TGTGCCAGCAGTGTGGACAGGGTCCACAATGAGCAGTTCTTC. Amino acids: CASSVDRVHNEQFF.

The chain has TRBV30 and TRBJ2-2, with TRBD2 matching over 7 bases. Trimming removed 0 bases from V and 3 bases from J; junction bases left unmatched: 4. There are 15 residues in the CDR3. Germline CDR1 GTSNPN, CDR2 SVGIG (reference sequence). DNA for the CDR3: TGTGCCTGGAGTGTAGGCGGGAGAGACACCGGGGAGCTGTTTTTT. The encoded protein is CAWSVGGRDTGELFF.

The genes are TRBV6-5 and TRBJ1-5; D gene unclear. Germline CDR1 is MNHEY and CDR2 is SVGAGI. The CDR3 has 14 amino acids. Trimming shortened V by 6 bases and J by 1 base, and 10 bases separated the two germline ends. The CDR3 DNA follows: TGTGCCAGCAGAAGGTCCGGGAGCAATCAGCCCCAGCATTTT. Its protein is CASRRSGSNQPQHF.

CDR3 amino acids: CASSQIVNTEAFF. The CDR3 nucleotides are TGTGCCAGCAGCCAAATAGTGAACACTGAAGCTTTCTTT. This rearrangement joins TRBV7-9 to TRBJ1-1; D ambiguous. Germline CDR1 SEHNR, CDR2 FQNEAQ (reference sequence). The length of the CDR3 is 13 residues. V lost 5 bases to trimming and J lost 0 bases, with 7 bases between them.

This clone was seen more than once but under ten times. The rearrangement uses TRBV6-5 and TRBJ2-3; D possibly corresponds to TRBD2 (5 bases). This CDR3 comprises 15 residues. Germline V CDR1 and CDR2: MNHEY, SVGAGI. Trimming took 2 bases from V and 0 from J, leaving 9 bases between them. In DNA form, the CDR3 reads TGTGCCAGCAGTTACACAGCGGTTAGCACAGATACGCAGTATTTT. Translated, it gives CASSYTAVSTDTQYF.

This clone showed up just once. The chain combines TRBV6-1 with TRBJ1-1; TRBD1 is a possible D gene (5 bases). From germline, CDR1 is MNHNS and CDR2 SASEGT. V lost 2 bases and J lost 7, with 14 bases in between. The length of the CDR3 is 14 residues. The CDR3 DNA is TGTGCCAGCAGTGAACATGAGGGGAGGGGTGAAGCTTTCTTT. Protein sequence: CASSEHEGRGEAFF.

The V call is TRBV7-4, the J call TRBJ2-2; 9 bases are shared with TRBD2. The CDR3 is 15 residues long. Per germline, CDR1 SGHVT and CDR2 SQSDAQ. V gave up 2 bases and J gave up 8 bases; unmatched junction bases: 6. CDR3 region: CASSLRRGGGGELFF. CDR3 DNA sequence: TGTGCCAGCAGCTTACGGCGGGGGGGCGGTGGGGAGCTGTTTTTT.

J is TRBJ2-7 and V is TRBV2; TRBD2 matches at 8 bases. The CDR3 consists of 13 residues. V was clipped by 11 bases and J by 2 bases; unmatched bases: 8. Germline V gene data show CDR1 as SNHLY and CDR2 as FYNNEI. CDR3 sequence reads: CAGGLAATYEQYF. The CDR3 coding sequence is TGTGCCGGAGGACTAGCAGCTACCTACGAGCAGTACTTC.

The V gene is TRBV5-1, the J gene TRBJ2-3; 11 nucleotides line up with TRBD2. The germline gives CDR1 SGHRS, CDR2 YFSETQ. The V gene end was trimmed by 5 bases and the J gene end by 2 bases; junction bases not matched to a gene: 4. CDR3 size: 15 residues. The chain's CDR3 is CASRSSGGNTDTQYF. CDR3 DNA sequence: TGCGCCAGCAGATCTAGCGGGGGGAACACAGATACGCAGTATTTT.

In this sample, this clone turned up once. The chain couples TRBV10-3 to TRBJ2-1, with 12 bases that match TRBD2. This CDR3 spans 16 amino acids. Germline V CDR1 and CDR2: ENHRY, SYGVKD. J gave up 6 bases and V 1 base, and 4 bases lay outside the gene matches. The CDR3 region is CAISEYGLAGPNEQFF. The DNA for the CDR3 is TGTGCCATCAGTGAGTACGGACTAGCGGGGCCCAATGAGCAGTTCTTC.

The chain combines TRBV6-4 with TRBJ2-1; a possible D gene is TRBD2 (6 bases). Germline assignment: CDR1 MRHNA and CDR2 SNTAGT. This CDR3 region has 15 residues. The CDR3 bases are TGTGCTTCGGCTAGCGTAGTCACCTCCTACAATGAGCAGTTCTTC. Protein sequence: CASASVVTSYNEQFF.

The J gene is TRBJ2-2, the V gene TRBV11-1; the match to TRBD2 covers 13 bases. With 5 bases clipped from V and 4 bases from J, the junction kept 4 bases outside the gene matches. Germline CDR1 reads SGHAT; CDR2 reads FQDESV (reference sequence). The CDR3 spans 16 residues. The CDR3 here is CASSRTSGSSTGELFF. The CDR3 DNA is TGTGCCAGCAGCAGGACTAGCGGGAGTTCCACCGGGGAGCTGTTTTTT.

J is TRBJ2-2 and V is TRBV4-1; D is perhaps TRBD1 (6 bases). Germline CDR1 is MGHRA and CDR2 is YSYEKL. V lost 4 bases to trimming and J lost 6 bases, with 18 bases between them. This CDR3 has 16 residues. The CDR3 protein is CASSRRATGYPGELFF. The CDR3 DNA is TGCGCCAGCAGCCGACGAGCAACAGGGTATCCCGGGGAGCTGTTTTTT.

The chain uses TRBV10-1 and TRBJ2-3; D not resolved. This CDR3 contains 14 residues. The germline V gene encodes CDR1 WNHNN and CDR2 SYGVQD (reference sequence). The germline V and J ends were trimmed by 2 bases and 2 bases, with 8 bases remaining between them. For the CDR3, the DNA is TGCGCCAGCAGTGAGCAGCTAGACACAGATACGCAGTATTTT. It translates to CASSEQLDTDTQYF.

V usage is TRBV5-8 and J usage is TRBJ1-6; D gene uncertain. V lost 3 bases to trimming and J lost 7 bases, with 20 bases between them. This CDR3 has 17 amino acids. Germline values: CDR1 SGHTS, CDR2 YDEGEE. CDR3 in amino acids: CASSSTLLRPENSPLHF. The CDR3 coding sequence is TGTGCCAGCAGCTCAACCCTACTACGACCCGAGAATTCACCCCTCCACTTT. Together with reference TRBV5-8 and TRBJ1-6, the CDR3 gives the full variable domain: EAGVTQSPTHLIKTRGQQATLRCSPISGHTSVYWYQQALGLGLQFLLWYDEGEERNRGNFPPRFSGRQFPNYSSELNVNALELEDSALYLCASSSTLLRPENSPLHFGNGTRLTVT.